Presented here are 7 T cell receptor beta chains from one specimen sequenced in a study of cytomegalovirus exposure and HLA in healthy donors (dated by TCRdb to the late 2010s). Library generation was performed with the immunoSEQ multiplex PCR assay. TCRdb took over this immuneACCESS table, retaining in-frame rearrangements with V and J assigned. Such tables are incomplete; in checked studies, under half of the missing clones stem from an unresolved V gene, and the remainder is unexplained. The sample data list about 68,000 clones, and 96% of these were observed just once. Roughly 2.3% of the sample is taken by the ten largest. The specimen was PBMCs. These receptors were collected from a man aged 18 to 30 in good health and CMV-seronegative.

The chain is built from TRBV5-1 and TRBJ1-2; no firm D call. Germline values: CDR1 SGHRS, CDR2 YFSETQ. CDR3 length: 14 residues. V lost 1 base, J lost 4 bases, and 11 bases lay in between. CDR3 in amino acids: CASSLNGWSYGYTF. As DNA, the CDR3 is TGCGCCAGCAGCTTGAACGGATGGAGCTATGGCTACACCTTC. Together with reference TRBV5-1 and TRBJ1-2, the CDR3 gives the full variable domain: KAGVTQTPRYLIKTRGQQVTLSCSPISGHRSVSWYQQTPGQGLQFLFEYFSETQRNKGNFPGRFSGRQFSNSRSEMNVSTLELGDSALYLCASSLNGWSYGYTFGSGTRLTVV.

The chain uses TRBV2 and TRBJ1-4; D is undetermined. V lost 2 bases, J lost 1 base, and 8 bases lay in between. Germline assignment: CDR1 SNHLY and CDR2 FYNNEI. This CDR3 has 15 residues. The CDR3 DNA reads TGTGCCAGCAGTGAATATAGAAAAACTAATGAAAAACTGTTTTTT. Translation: CASSEYRKTNEKLFF.

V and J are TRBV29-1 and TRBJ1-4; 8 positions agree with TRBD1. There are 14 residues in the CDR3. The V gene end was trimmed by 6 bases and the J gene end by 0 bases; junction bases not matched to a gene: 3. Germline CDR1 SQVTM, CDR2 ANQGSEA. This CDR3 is CSVGGQATNEKLFF. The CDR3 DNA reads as TGCAGCGTGGGGGGACAGGCAACTAATGAAAAACTGTTTTTT.

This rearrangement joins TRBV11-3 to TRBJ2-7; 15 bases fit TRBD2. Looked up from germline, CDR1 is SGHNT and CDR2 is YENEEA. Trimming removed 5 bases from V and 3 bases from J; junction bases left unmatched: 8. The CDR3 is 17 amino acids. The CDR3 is CASSPGLAGGKVYEQYF. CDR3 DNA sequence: TGTGCCAGCAGCCCCGGACTAGCGGGAGGGAAGGTCTACGAGCAGTACTTC. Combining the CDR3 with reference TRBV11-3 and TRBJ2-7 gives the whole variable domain EAGVVQSPRYKIIEKKQPVAFWCNPISGHNTLYWYLQNLGQGPELLIRYENEEAVDDSQLPKDRFSAERLKGVDSTLKIQPAELGDSAVYLCASSPGLAGGKVYEQYFGPGTRLTVT.

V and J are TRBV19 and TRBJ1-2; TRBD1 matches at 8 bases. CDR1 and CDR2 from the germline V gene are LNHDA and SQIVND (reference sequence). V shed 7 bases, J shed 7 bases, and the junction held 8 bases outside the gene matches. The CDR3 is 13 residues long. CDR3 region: CASTKTGESGYTF. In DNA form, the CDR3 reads TGTGCCAGTACCAAGACAGGGGAATCTGGCTACACCTTC.

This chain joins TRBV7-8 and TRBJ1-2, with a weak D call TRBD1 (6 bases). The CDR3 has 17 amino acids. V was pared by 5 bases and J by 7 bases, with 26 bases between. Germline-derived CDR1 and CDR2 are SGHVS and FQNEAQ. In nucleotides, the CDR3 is TGTGCCAGCAGCGAGCGACCGGTCCCTAAGCAGGGGTTTGGCTACACCTTC. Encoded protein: CASSERPVPKQGFGYTF.

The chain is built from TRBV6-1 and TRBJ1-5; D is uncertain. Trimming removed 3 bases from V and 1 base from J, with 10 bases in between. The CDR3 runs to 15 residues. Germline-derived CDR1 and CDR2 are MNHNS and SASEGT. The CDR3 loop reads CASSERAASNQPQHF. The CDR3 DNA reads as TGTGCCAGCAGTGAGAGGGCGGCAAGCAATCAGCCCCAGCATTTT.